One and the same sample provided the 3 T cell receptor beta chains below, sequenced in a study of blood T cell repertoires in COVID-19. Sequencing used immunoSEQ multiplex PCR; TCRdb keeps in-frame clones, though not all of them. The data contain about 670,000 clones, 80% to 90% of them singletons. Sequenced material: peripheral blood. The receptors stem from a woman between 18 and 29 years old with acute or convalescent COVID-19.

The chain recombines TRBV4-3 with TRBJ1-2; D perhaps matches TRBD1 (5 bases). V was shortened by 0 bases and J by 8 bases, with 16 bases between the two germline ends. Germline V gene sequence: CDR1 LGHNA, CDR2 YSLEER. The CDR3 is 15 residues long. The CDR3, as DNA: TGCGCCAGCAGCCAAGATAGGGAGGGGCTTGAAGGCTACACCTTC. Residues: CASSQDREGLEGYTF.

V usage is TRBV3-1 (or the pseudogene TRBV3-2) and J usage is TRBJ1-1; D possibly corresponds to TRBD1 (6 bases). V lost 6 bases to trimming and J lost 1 base, with 12 bases between them. The germline gives CDR1 LGHDT, CDR2 YNNKEL (reference sequence). The CDR3 is made up of 14 amino acids. The CDR3 sequence: CASSKRGGNTEAFF. The CDR3 DNA follows: TGTGCCAGCAGTAAAAGAGGGGGGAACACTGAAGCTTTCTTT.

The chain recombines TRBV7-9 with TRBJ1-6; D remains ambiguous. The CDR3 covers 17 residues. Trimming removed 2 bases at V and 9 bases at J, with 20 bases between. CDR1 and CDR2 (germline): SEHNR, FQNEAQ (reference sequence). This CDR3 is CASSLLVPREGTSPLHF. As DNA, the CDR3 is TGTGCCAGCAGCTTATTAGTCCCTCGAGAGGGTACTTCACCCCTCCACTTT.